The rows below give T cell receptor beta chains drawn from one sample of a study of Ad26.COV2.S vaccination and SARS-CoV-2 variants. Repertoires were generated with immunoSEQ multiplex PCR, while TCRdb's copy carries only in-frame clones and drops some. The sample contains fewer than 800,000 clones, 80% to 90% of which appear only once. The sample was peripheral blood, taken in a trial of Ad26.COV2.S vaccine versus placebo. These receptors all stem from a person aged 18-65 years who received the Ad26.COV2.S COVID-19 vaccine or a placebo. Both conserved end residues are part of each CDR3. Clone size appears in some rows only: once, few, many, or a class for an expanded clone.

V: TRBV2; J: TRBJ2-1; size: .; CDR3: CASNPLAGGPNEQFF
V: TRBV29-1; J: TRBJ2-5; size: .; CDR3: CSVGETETQYF
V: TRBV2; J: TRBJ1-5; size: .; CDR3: CASTDRGSNQPQHF
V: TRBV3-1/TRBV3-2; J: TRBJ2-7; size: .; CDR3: CASSGTSGSYEQYF
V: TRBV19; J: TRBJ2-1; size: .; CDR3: CASIDSTFSDEQFF
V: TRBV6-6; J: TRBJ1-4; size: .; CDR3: CASSYYRTDNSEKLFF
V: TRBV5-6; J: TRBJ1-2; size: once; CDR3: CASSPLSWGSLANYGYTF
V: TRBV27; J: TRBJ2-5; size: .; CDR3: CASSPGPLAKETQYF
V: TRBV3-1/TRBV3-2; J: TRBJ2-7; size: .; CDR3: CASSQELTFYEQYF
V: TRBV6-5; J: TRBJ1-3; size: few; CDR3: CASSLEGSTGNTIYF
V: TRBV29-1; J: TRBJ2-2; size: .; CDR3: CSVRENTGELFF
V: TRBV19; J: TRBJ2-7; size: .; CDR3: CASSLAGAGEQYF
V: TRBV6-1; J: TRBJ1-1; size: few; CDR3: CASSEAGSGTEAFF
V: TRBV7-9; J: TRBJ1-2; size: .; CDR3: CASSPGLLSGYTF
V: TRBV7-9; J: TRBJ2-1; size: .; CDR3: CASSFSRNEQFF
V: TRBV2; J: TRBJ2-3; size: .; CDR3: CASSPFKGATQYF
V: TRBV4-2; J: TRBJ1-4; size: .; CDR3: CASSQARSGEKLFF
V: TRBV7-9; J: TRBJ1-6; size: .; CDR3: CASSFEIYNSPLHF
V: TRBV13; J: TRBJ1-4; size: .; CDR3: CASSHGSNEKLFF
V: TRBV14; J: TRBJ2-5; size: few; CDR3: CASSQDDQETQYF
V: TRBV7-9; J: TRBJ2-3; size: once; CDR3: CASTRAGAPADTQYF
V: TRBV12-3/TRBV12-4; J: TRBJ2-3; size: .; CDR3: CASSYARDTQYF
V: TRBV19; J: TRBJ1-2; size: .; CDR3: CASSRTGDYGYTF
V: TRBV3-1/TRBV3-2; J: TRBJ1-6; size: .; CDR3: CASSQGGAGQYNSPLHF
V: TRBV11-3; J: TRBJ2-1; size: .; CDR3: CASSLGTSGYNEQFF
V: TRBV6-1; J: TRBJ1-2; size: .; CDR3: CASSEVRAYGYTF
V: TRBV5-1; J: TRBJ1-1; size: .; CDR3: CASSEWVATEAFF
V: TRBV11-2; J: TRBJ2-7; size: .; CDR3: CASSTYRVNPYEQYF
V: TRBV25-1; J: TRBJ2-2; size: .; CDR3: CASSDSETQTGELFF
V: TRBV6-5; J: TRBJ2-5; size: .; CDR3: CASSYSSGQGQETQYF
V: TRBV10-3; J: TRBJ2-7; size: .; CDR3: CAISSTSGSYEQYF
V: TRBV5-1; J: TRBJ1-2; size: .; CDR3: CASSLRTDRNYGYTF
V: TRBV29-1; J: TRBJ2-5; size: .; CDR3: CSVESLALGETQYF
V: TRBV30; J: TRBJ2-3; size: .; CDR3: CAWTLILGGADTQYF
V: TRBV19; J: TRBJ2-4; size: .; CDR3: CASSEGAGPRAAKNIQYF
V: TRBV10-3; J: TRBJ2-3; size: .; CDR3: CAISDLAASTDTQYF
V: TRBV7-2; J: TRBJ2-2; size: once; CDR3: CASTVRTANTGELFF
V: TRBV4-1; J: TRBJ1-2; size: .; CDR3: CASSQVDRGYGYTF
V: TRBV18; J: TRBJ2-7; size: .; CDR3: CASSPPPGVAYERVQYF
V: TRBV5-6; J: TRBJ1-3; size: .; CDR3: CASSLDGASGNTIYF
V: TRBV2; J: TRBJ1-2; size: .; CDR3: CASSEAGGRANYGYTF
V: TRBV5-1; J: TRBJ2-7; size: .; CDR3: CASSLVFSRSSYEQYF
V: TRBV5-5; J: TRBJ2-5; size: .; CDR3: CASRTGTGGQTQYF
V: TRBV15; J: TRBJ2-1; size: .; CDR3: CATSTSGWRANEQFF
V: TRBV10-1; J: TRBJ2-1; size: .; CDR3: CASSTGVRNEQFF
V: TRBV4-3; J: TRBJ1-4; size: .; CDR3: CASSQAFGGGEKLFF
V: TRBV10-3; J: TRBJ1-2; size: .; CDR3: CAISPTEAGYTF
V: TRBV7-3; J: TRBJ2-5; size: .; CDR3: CASSSSGPQETQYF
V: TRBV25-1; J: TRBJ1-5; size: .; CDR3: CASSGTGENQPQHF
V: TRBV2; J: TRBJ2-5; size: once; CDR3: CASSEAPRRSGTQYF
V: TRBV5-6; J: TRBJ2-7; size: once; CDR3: CASSYPGVRNEQYF
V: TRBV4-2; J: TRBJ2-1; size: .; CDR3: CASSPQKGGHKGLAGQSSYNEQFF
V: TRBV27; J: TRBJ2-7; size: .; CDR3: CASRRGQTYEQYF
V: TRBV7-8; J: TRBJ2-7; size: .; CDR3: CASSLRTGDTYEQYF
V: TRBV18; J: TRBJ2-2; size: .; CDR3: CASSLNRDANTGELFF